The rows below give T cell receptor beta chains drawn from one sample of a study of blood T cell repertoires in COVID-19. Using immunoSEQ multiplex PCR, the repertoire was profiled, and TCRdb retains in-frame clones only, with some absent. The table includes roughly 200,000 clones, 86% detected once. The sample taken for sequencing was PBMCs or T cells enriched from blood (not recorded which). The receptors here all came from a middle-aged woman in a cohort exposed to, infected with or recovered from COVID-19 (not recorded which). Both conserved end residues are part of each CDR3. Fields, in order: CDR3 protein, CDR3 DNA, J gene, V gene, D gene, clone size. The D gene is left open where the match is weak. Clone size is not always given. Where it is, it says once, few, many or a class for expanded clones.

CASSTQTGANYEQYF	TGTGCCAGTAGTACCCAAACAGGGGCCAACTACGAGCAGTACTTC	TRBJ2-7	TRBV19	TRBD1	NA
CASRTGGYEQYF	TGCGCCAGCAGGACAGGGGGCTACGAGCAGTACTTC	TRBJ2-7	TRBV10-2	TRBD1	NA
CASSQDRATVYGYTF	TGCGCCAGCAGCCAAGATCGGGCGACAGTCTATGGCTACACCTTC	TRBJ1-2	TRBV4-3	NA	NA
CASSPEGRGTEAFF	TGTGCCAGCTCACCGGAAGGGAGAGGCACTGAAGCTTTCTTT	TRBJ1-1	TRBV18	NA	NA
CASSVTPGQEAFF	TGTGCCAGCAGCGTAACCCCGGGACAGGAAGCTTTCTTT	TRBJ1-1	TRBV9	TRBD1	once
CASSLRTGKYEQFF	TGCGCCAGCAGCCTCCGGACAGGAAAGTATGAGCAGTTCTTC	TRBJ2-1	TRBV4-1	TRBD1	NA
CASTPTGFTEAFF	TGTGCCAGCACCCCGACAGGGTTCACTGAAGCTTTCTTT	TRBJ1-1	TRBV12-3/TRBV12-4	TRBD1	NA
CASSLSFSPYNEQFF	TGTGCCAGCAGCTTATCCTTTAGCCCCTACAATGAGCAGTTCTTC	TRBJ2-1	TRBV7-8	NA	NA
CASSPPGQGRTDTQYF	TGTGCCAGCAGCCCCCCAGGACAGGGACGGACTGATACGCAGTATTTT	TRBJ2-3	TRBV7-9	TRBD1	NA
CAISGDRINSPLHF	TGTGCCATCAGTGGGGACAGGATTAATTCACCCCTCCACTTT	TRBJ1-6	TRBV10-3	TRBD1	once
CASSLVAGLDYEQYF	TGCGCCAGCAGCTTGGTAGCGGGATTGGACTACGAGCAGTACTTC	TRBJ2-7	TRBV5-1	TRBD2	once
CASSFEGNQPQHF	TGTGCCAGCAGTTTTGAGGGAAATCAGCCCCAGCATTTT	TRBJ1-5	TRBV28	NA	NA
CASSGVGTGELFF	TGTGCCAGCAGTGGAGTTGGGACCGGGGAGCTGTTTTTT	TRBJ2-2	TRBV6-2/TRBV6-3	NA	NA
CASSIRGLSEKLFF	TGTGCCAGTAGTATCAGGGGGTTAAGTGAAAAACTGTTTTTT	TRBJ1-4	TRBV19	TRBD1	few
CASSYEVRTEAFF	TGTGCCAGCAGTTACGAGGTCCGCACTGAAGCTTTCTTT	TRBJ1-1	TRBV6-5	NA	NA
CASSPGGLREQYF	TGTGCCAGCAGCCCTGGAGGGCTACGAGAGCAGTACTTC	TRBJ2-7	TRBV14	NA	NA
CASGPGLAQETQYF	TGTGCCAGCGGACCGGGACTAGCCCAAGAGACCCAGTACTTC	TRBJ2-5	TRBV7-9	TRBD2	NA
CATSDYGGETQYF	TGTGCCACCAGTGATTACGGGGGTGAGACCCAGTACTTC	TRBJ2-5	TRBV24-1	NA	NA
CASSQERRGDEQYF	TGTGCCAGCAGCCAAGAACGGAGGGGCGACGAGCAGTACTTC	TRBJ2-7	TRBV3-1/TRBV3-2	NA	NA
CASSFPLSGTGELFF	TGTGCCAGCAGCTTCCCTCTTTCGGGCACCGGGGAGCTGTTTTTT	TRBJ2-2	TRBV11-3	NA	NA
CASSQLRGTDTQYF	TGTGCCAGCAGCCAACTCCGAGGCACAGATACGCAGTATTTT	TRBJ2-3	TRBV14	NA	NA
CASSDPWTPTNEKLFF	TGTGCCAGTAGTGACCCCTGGACACCAACTAATGAAAAACTGTTTTTT	TRBJ1-4	TRBV19	NA	NA
CASSQVGSEKLFF	TGCGCCAGCAGCCAAGTAGGGAGTGAAAAACTGTTTTTT	TRBJ1-4	TRBV4-1	NA	NA
CASGQFSSYEQYF	TGTGCCAGTGGACAGTTCAGCTCCTACGAGCAGTACTTC	TRBJ2-7	TRBV27	NA	NA
CASSLLGQPHSGNTIYF	TGTGCCAGCAGCTTACTGGGACAGCCACACTCTGGAAACACCATATATTTT	TRBJ1-3	TRBV7-9	TRBD1	NA
CASSVGSGGAYEQYF	TGTGCCAGCAGCGTAGGCAGCGGGGGGGCGTACGAGCAGTACTTC	TRBJ2-7	TRBV9	TRBD2	NA
CSVEEREHSAEAFF	TGCAGCGTTGAAGAAAGGGAGCATAGCGCTGAAGCTTTCTTT	TRBJ1-1	TRBV29-1	NA	NA
CASSLGRGATNEKLFF	TGTGCCAGCAGCCTTGGCAGGGGTGCAACTAATGAAAAACTGTTTTTT	TRBJ1-4	TRBV11-2	NA	NA
CSVVVDTYNEQFF	TGCAGCGTTGTTGTGGACACCTACAATGAGCAGTTCTTC	TRBJ2-1	TRBV29-1	NA	NA
CASSLGGETGELFF	TGTGCCAGCAGCCTGGGGGGAGAAACCGGGGAGCTGTTTTTT	TRBJ2-2	TRBV6-6	NA	NA
CASRLVQGNTEAFF	TGTGCCAGCAGATTAGTACAGGGGAACACTGAAGCTTTCTTT	TRBJ1-1	TRBV6-5	NA	NA
CASSVLAGNTGELFF	TGTGCCAGCAGCGTACTAGCGGGGAACACCGGGGAGCTGTTTTTT	TRBJ2-2	TRBV9	TRBD2	once
CASSGGLSGREETQYF	TGTGCCAGCAGTGGGGGTCTTAGCGGGAGAGAAGAGACCCAGTACTTC	TRBJ2-5	TRBV6-1	TRBD2	NA
CASGLAAYNEQFF	TGCGCCAGCGGACTAGCGGCATACAATGAGCAGTTCTTC	TRBJ2-1	TRBV5-1	TRBD2	NA
CASSYSYAGGGDTQYF	TGTGCCAGCAGTTACTCATATGCGGGAGGTGGGGATACGCAGTATTTT	TRBJ2-3	TRBV6-5	TRBD2	NA
CASSLAGSPTDTQYF	TGTGCCAGCAGCTTAGCCGGGAGCCCGACAGATACGCAGTATTTT	TRBJ2-3	TRBV7-2	NA	NA
CASSPDRGPVQPQHF	TGTGCCAGCAGCCCCGACAGGGGGCCCGTTCAGCCCCAGCATTTT	TRBJ1-5	TRBV6-6	TRBD1	NA
CASSQVRTPNTGELFF	TGCGCCAGCAGCCAAGTAAGGACACCGAACACCGGGGAGCTGTTTTTT	TRBJ2-2	TRBV4-1	NA	NA
CASSLVVGHRGGYEQYF	TGTGCCAGCAGCTTAGTTGTTGGACACCGGGGAGGCTACGAGCAGTACTTC	TRBJ2-7	TRBV11-2	NA	NA
CASSQAGGGARYEQYF	TGTGCCAGCAGCCAAGCAGGCGGGGGGGCCAGGTACGAGCAGTACTTC	TRBJ2-7	TRBV13	TRBD2	few
CASSYTPGDNEQFF	TGTGCCAGCAGTTACACCCCCGGGGACAATGAGCAGTTCTTC	TRBJ2-1	TRBV6-5	NA	NA
CASSLQGPQHF	TGTGCCAGCAGTTTACAGGGGCCCCAGCATTTT	TRBJ1-5	TRBV28	NA	NA
CASSLGTGTLEQYF	TGTGCCAGCAGTTTAGGGACAGGGACTCTCGAGCAGTACTTC	TRBJ2-7	TRBV27	TRBD1	once
CASSQGRKMEGYWPYEQYF	TGTGCCAGCAGCCAAGGACGAAAGATGGAGGGCTACTGGCCCTACGAGCAGTACTTC	TRBJ2-7	TRBV3-1/TRBV3-2	NA	NA
CASSSTQRNYGYTF	TGTGCCAGCAGCTCCACCCAGCGGAACTATGGCTACACCTTC	TRBJ1-2	TRBV7-2	NA	NA
CASSLGRGGRGLHGYTF	TGTGCCAGCAGCTTAGGTCGAGGCGGCAGGGGCTTGCATGGCTACACCTTC	TRBJ1-2	TRBV7-2	NA	NA
CASSFRTGRTEAFF	TGTGCCAGCAGCTTTCGGACAGGGCGTACTGAAGCTTTCTTT	TRBJ1-1	TRBV7-2	TRBD1	NA
CASSFRQGWNTEAFF	TGTGCCAGCAGCTTTCGACAGGGATGGAACACTGAAGCTTTCTTT	TRBJ1-1	TRBV11-3	TRBD1	NA
CASSKTGSTTDTQYF	TGTGCCAGCAGCAAGACGGGATCAACCACAGATACGCAGTATTTT	TRBJ2-3	TRBV11-2	NA	NA
CASSLTGFNTEAFF	TGTGCCAGCAGCTTGACAGGATTTAACACTGAAGCTTTCTTT	TRBJ1-1	TRBV5-5	NA	NA
CASSLGLKPGEQYF	TGTGCCAGCAGCTTAGGGCTGAAACCTGGCGAGCAGTACTTC	TRBJ2-7	TRBV7-2	NA	NA
CASGGSLGEQFF	TGTGCCAGCGGGGGCAGTTTAGGTGAGCAGTTCTTC	TRBJ2-1	TRBV6-5	NA	NA
CASRIRQGDQPQHF	TGTGCCAGCAGGATAAGACAGGGGGATCAGCCCCAGCATTTT	TRBJ1-5	TRBV27	TRBD1	NA
CASSDWGQGGRNTEAFF	TGTGCCAGCAGTGACTGGGGACAGGGAGGGAGAAACACTGAAGCTTTCTTT	TRBJ1-1	TRBV6-1	TRBD1	NA
CASSYGSKPYEQYF	TGTGCCAGCAGTTATGGCAGTAAACCCTACGAGCAGTACTTC	TRBJ2-7	TRBV6-2/TRBV6-3	NA	NA
CASSLGANYGYTF	TGTGCCAGCAGCTTAGGGGCCAACTATGGCTACACCTTC	TRBJ1-2	TRBV7-9	NA	once
CASSMTLNYEQYF	TGTGCCAGTAGTATGACATTGAACTACGAGCAGTACTTC	TRBJ2-7	TRBV19	NA	NA